This T cell receptor (beta chain) was obtained from a study of T cell changes during pregnancy in multiple sclerosis. The repertoire was sequenced with immunoSEQ multiplex PCR; TCRdb's copy has only in-frame clones and lacks some. The sample shows under 50,000 clones, more than 85% of them seen only once. V was pared by 4 bases and J by 0 bases, with 13 bases between. This CDR3 region has 15 residues. Germline V gene data show CDR1 as SGHRS and CDR2 as YFSETQ. The TCR sequence derives from a female donor with multiple sclerosis, enrolled in a pregnancy study. The sequenced sample was CD8+ T cells from peripheral blood mononuclear cells, obtained in the first trimester of pregnancy. V and J are TRBV5-1 and TRBJ1-1; possible D gene TRBD1, 6 bases. The CDR3 sequence is CASSDDRIMNTEAFF. For the CDR3, the DNA is TGCGCCAGCAGCGATGACAGGATCATGAACACTGAAGCTTTCTTT.